The 16 T cell receptor beta chains listed next were all sequenced from one sample in a study of T cell changes during pregnancy in multiple sclerosis. Repertoires were generated with immunoSEQ multiplex PCR, while TCRdb's copy carries only in-frame clones and drops some. The sample has roughly 49,000 clones, roughly 95% seen once; the top ten hold around 3.9%. Specimen: CD8+ T cells from peripheral blood mononuclear cells, collected after pregnancy. Source of these receptors: a female donor with multiple sclerosis, enrolled in a pregnancy study.

The J gene is TRBJ1-5, the V gene TRBV27; no clear D. The CDR3 is made up of 13 amino acids. Looked up from germline, CDR1 is MNHEY and CDR2 is SMNVEV (reference sequence). Trimming removed 3 bases at V and 8 bases at J, with 11 bases between. CDR3 amino acids: CASSLSFGEPQHF. The DNA of the CDR3 is TGTGCCAGCAGTTTGAGTTTCGGGGAGCCCCAGCATTTT.

J is TRBJ2-2 and V is TRBV7-8; a possible D gene is TRBD1 (7 bases). V lost 0 bases and J lost 1, with 21 bases in between. This CDR3 spans 20 amino acids. The germline CDR1 and CDR2 sequences are SGHVS and FQNEAQ. In nucleotides, the CDR3 is TGTGCCAGCAGCTTAGCGACGGGGGACAGCACAAAATGGAACACCGGGGAGCTGTTTTTT. Translating it yields CASSLATGDSTKWNTGELFF.

V and J are TRBV9 and TRBJ2-2, with 9 bases aligning to TRBD1. Per germline, CDR1 SGDLS and CDR2 YYNGEE. CDR3 length: 15 amino acids. Unmatched junction bases numbered 5, after V lost 5 bases and J lost 3 bases. CDR3 DNA sequence: TGTGCCAGCAGAGACGGGACAGGGTACACCGGGGAGCTGTTTTTT. This gives the protein CASRDGTGYTGELFF.

V is TRBV4-1 and J is TRBJ2-7; 7 bases are shared with TRBD2. Losses at the gene ends were 4 bases for V and 3 bases for J; bases not matched to a gene: 9. The V gene's germline CDR1 is MGHRA and CDR2 YSYEKL. The CDR3 sequence is 15 residues long. Written as DNA, the CDR3 is TGCGCCAGCAGCCTACTGGGAGGGGAGTACTACGAGCAGTACTTC. This gives the protein CASSLLGGEYYEQYF.

The rearrangement joins TRBV7-6 to TRBJ2-7; 10 nucleotides match TRBD1. CDR3 length: 16 residues. Germline V CDR1 and CDR2: SGHVS, FNYEAQ. V dropped 0 bases and J dropped 6; count of bases not matched to a gene: 8. The CDR3 loop is CASSLAPRQGAREQYF. The CDR3 bases are TGTGCCAGCAGCTTAGCACCCCGACAGGGGGCACGCGAGCAGTACTTC.

The chain joins TRBV7-9 to TRBJ1-1, with D possibly matching TRBD1 (5 bases). The CDR3 runs 14 residues. Per germline, CDR1 SEHNR and CDR2 FQNEAQ (reference sequence). Between the trimmed V and J ends, which lost 6 bases and 3 bases, there was a span of 14 bases. CDR3 DNA: TGTGCCAGCAGTAAGGTGACGGGGGACACTGAAGCTTTCTTT. Encoded protein: CASSKVTGDTEAFF.

This clone was counted only a few times. CDR3 loop: CASSEGTGDTKLFF. In nucleotides, the CDR3 is TGTGCCAGCAGTGAAGGGACAGGGGATACAAAACTGTTTTTT. The chain carries TRBV2 and TRBJ1-4, with TRBD1 identical over 9 bases. This CDR3 spans 14 amino acids. V gave up 1 base and J gave up 10 bases; unmatched junction bases: 4. CDR1 is SNHLY and CDR2 is FYNNEI in the germline V gene.

The rearrangement uses TRBV28 and TRBJ1-3, with 7 bases lining up with TRBD1. This CDR3 is 18 amino acids long. Germline-derived CDR1 and CDR2 are MDHEN and SYDVKM. V was pared by 5 bases and J by 1 base, with 14 bases of the junction left unmatched. The DNA of the CDR3 is TGTGCCAGCAGTGAGACAGGGTTTCCCTTGCCTTCTGGAAACACCATATATTTT. The encoded protein is CASSETGFPLPSGNTIYF.

The rearrangement links TRBV5-1 to TRBJ1-5; 9 positions agree with TRBD1. This CDR3 spans 14 amino acids. Trimming took 4 bases from V and 6 from J; bases not matched to a gene: 5. Germline CDR1 reads SGHRS; CDR2 reads YFSETQ. The CDR3: CASSPTGGSQPQHF. CDR3 bases: TGCGCCAGCAGCCCAACAGGGGGCTCTCAGCCCCAGCATTTT.

The rearrangement uses TRBV27 and TRBJ2-4; a possible D gene is TRBD2 (6 bases). The V gene's germline CDR1 is MNHEY and CDR2 SMNVEV (reference sequence). V was clipped by 6 bases and J by 0 bases, with 9 bases between them. The CDR3 sequence is 14 residues long. The CDR3 loop is CASRGAGAKNIQYF. In DNA form, the CDR3 reads TGTGCCAGCAGGGGAGCGGGAGCCAAAAACATTCAGTACTTC.

V usage is TRBV13 and J usage is TRBJ2-1; possibly TRBD2 for D (6 bases). The CDR3 is 12 residues long. Trimming removed 1 base at V and 14 bases at J, with 12 bases between. The V gene's germline CDR1 is PRHDT and CDR2 FYEKMQ (reference sequence). CDR3 loop: CASSLEGTQEFF. The CDR3 DNA reads TGTGCCAGCAGCTTAGAGGGGACTCAAGAGTTCTTC.

The chain's CDR3 is CASSKTGGNNQPQHF. Here the CDR3 DNA reads TGTGCCAGCAGCAAGACAGGGGGCAACAATCAGCCCCAGCATTTT. This rearrangement joins TRBV6-4 to TRBJ1-5; 10 bases agree with TRBD1. Losses at the gene ends were 6 bases for V and 3 bases for J; bases not matched to a gene: 5. This CDR3 has 15 amino acids. CDR1 MRHNA and CDR2 SNTAGT come from the germline V gene.

The rearrangement joins TRBV5-4 to TRBJ1-3; TRBD1 matches at 8 bases. J lost 1 base, V lost 3 bases, and 6 bases had no gene match. The CDR3 covers 16 residues. CDR1 SGHNT and CDR2 YYREEE come from the germline V gene (reference sequence). The CDR3 coding sequence is TGTGCCAGCAGCTCCACAGGGGGGCCTTCTGGAAACACCATATATTTT. Its protein product is CASSSTGGPSGNTIYF.

V and J are TRBV15 and TRBJ2-3; D not resolved. The CDR3 is 15 residues long. Trimming cost V 3 bases and J 0 bases, with 10 bases left between them. CDR1 and CDR2 from the germline V gene are LNHNV and YYDKDF (reference sequence). CDR3 residues: CATSSVDSSTDTQYF. In DNA form, the CDR3 reads TGTGCCACCAGCAGTGTAGACTCTAGCACAGATACGCAGTATTTT.

The V call is TRBV19, the J call TRBJ2-3; 9 nucleotides align to TRBD1. CDR3 length equals 17 residues. Germline V gene lookup returns CDR1 LNHDA and CDR2 SQIVND (reference sequence). Trimming cost V 1 base and J 3 bases; bases outside gene matches: 8. CDR3 sequence reads: CASSIVLGQGWTDTQYF. CDR3 DNA sequence: TGTGCCAGTAGTATAGTGTTGGGACAGGGATGGACAGATACGCAGTATTTT. Full variable domain (missing parts from reference TRBV19 and TRBJ2-3): DGGITQSPKYLFRKEGQNVTLSCEQNLNHDAMYWYRQDPGQGLRLIYYSQIVNDFQKGDIAEGYSVSREKKESFPLTVTSAQKNPTAFYLCASSIVLGQGWTDTQYFGPGTRLTVL.

This sequence joins TRBV7-2 and TRBJ2-3, with 8 positions matching TRBD2. The CDR3 contains 15 residues. V lost 3 bases to trimming and J lost 2 bases; unmatched junction nucleotides: 4. CDR1 SGHTA and CDR2 FQGNSA come from the germline V gene. CDR3 region: CASSLVSGDTDTQYF. The CDR3 DNA reads as TGTGCCAGCAGCTTGGTTAGCGGGGACACAGATACGCAGTATTTT.